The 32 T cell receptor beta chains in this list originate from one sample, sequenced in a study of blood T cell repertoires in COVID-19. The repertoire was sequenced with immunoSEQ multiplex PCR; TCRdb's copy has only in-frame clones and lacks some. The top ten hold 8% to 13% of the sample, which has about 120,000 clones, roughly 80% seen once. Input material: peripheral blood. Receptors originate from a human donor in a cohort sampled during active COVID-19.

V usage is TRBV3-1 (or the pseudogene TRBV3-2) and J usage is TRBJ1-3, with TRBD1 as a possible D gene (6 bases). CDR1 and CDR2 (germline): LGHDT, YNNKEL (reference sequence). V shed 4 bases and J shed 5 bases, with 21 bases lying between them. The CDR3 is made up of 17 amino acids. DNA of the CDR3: TGTGCCAGCAGCCGATTCGCCGGGACATTGTCCAGAAACACCATATATTTT. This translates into CASSRFAGTLSRNTIYF.

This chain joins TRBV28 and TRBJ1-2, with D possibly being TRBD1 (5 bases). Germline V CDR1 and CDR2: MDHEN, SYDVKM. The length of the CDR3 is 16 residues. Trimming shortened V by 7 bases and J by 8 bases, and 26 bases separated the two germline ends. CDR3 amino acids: CASIGGEKINPMGYTF. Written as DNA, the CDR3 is TGTGCCAGCATCGGGGGAGAAAAGATAAATCCTATGGGCTACACCTTC.

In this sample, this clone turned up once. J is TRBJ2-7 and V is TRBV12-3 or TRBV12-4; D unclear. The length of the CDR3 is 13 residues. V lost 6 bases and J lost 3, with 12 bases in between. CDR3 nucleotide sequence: TGTGCCAGCAGCCGGTTGAGGAACTACGAGCAGTACTTC. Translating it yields CASSRLRNYEQYF.

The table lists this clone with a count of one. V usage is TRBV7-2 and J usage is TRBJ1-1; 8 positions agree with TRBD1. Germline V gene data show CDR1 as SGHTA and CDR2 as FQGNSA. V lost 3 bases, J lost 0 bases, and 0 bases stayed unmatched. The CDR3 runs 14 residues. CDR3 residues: CASSLDRVNTEAFF. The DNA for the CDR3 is TGTGCCAGCAGCTTGGACAGGGTGAACACTGAAGCTTTCTTT.

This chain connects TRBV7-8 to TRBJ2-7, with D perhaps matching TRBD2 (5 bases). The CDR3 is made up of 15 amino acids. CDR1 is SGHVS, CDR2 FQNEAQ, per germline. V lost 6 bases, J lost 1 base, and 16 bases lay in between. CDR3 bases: TGTGCCAGCAGGGCCACTAGTGTTCCTTCCTACGAGCAGTACTTC. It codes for CASRATSVPSYEQYF.

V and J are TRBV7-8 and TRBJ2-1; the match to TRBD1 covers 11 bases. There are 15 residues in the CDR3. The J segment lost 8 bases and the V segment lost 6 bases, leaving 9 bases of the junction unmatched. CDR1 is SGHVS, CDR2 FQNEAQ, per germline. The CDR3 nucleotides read TGTGCCAGCAGTTTCCGGGACAGGGGGTTGGATGAGCAGTTCTTC. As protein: CASSFRDRGLDEQFF.

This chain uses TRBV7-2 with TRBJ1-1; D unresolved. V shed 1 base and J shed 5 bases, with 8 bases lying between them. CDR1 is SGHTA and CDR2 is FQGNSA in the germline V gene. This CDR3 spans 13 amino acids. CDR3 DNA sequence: TGTGCCAGCAGCTTAGACACGCGGACTGAAGCTTTCTTT. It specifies CASSLDTRTEAFF.

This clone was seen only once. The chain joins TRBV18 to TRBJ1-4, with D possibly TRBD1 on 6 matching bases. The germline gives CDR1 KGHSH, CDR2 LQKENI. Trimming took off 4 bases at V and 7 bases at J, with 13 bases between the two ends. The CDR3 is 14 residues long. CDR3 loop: CASSQDQGREKLFF. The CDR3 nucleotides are TGTGCCAGCTCACAGGACCAGGGGCGTGAAAAACTGTTTTTT.

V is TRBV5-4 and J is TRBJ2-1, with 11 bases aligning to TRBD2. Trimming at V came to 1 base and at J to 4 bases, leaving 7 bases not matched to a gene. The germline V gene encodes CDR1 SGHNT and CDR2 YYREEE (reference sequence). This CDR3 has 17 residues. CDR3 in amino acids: CASSLRASGGLYNEQFF. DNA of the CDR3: TGTGCCAGCAGCTTGAGGGCTAGCGGGGGGCTATACAATGAGCAGTTCTTC.

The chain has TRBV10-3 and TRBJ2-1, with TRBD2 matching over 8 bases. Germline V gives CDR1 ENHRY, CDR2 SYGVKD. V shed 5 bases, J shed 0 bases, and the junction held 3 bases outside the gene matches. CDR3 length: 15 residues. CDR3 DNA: TGTGCCATCAGTCTTAGCGGGGTCTCCTACAATGAGCAGTTCTTC. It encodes CAISLSGVSYNEQFF.

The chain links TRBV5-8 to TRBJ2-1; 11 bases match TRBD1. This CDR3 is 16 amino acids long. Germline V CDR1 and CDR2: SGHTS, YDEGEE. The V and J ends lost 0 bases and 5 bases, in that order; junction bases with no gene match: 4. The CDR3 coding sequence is TGTGCCAGCAGCTTGGCCGGGACAGGGGGAAACAATGAGCAGTTCTTC. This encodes CASSLAGTGGNNEQFF.

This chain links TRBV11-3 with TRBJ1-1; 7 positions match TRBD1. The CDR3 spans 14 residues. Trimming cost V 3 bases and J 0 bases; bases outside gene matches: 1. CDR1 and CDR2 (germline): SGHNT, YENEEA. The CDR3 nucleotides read TGTGCCAGCAGCTTCAGGGGGGTGAACACTGAAGCTTTCTTT. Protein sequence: CASSFRGVNTEAFF.

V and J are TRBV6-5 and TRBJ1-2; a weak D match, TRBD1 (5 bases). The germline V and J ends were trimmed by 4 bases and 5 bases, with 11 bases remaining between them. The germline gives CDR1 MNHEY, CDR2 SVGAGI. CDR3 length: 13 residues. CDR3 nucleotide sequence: TGTGCCAGCAGTTCCATGGGGCTTTATGGCTACACCTTC. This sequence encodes CASSSMGLYGYTF.

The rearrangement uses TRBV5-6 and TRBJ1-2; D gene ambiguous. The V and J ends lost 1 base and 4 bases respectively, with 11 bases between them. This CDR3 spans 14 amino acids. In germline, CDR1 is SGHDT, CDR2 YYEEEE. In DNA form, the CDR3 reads TGTGCCAGCAGCTTGCTCACCAGACTCTATGGCTACACCTTC. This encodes CASSLLTRLYGYTF.

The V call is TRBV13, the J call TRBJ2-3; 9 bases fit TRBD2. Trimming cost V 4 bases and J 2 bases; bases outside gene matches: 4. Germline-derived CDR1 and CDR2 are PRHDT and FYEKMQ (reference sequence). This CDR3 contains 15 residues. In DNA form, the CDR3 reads TGTGCCAGCAGCTCCCTAGCGGGAATCACAGATACGCAGTATTTT. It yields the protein CASSSLAGITDTQYF. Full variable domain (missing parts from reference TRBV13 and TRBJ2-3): AAGVIQSPRHLIKEKRETATLKCYPIPRHDTVYWYQQGPGQDPQFLISFYEKMQSDKGSIPDRFSAQQFSDYHSELNMSSLELGDSALYFCASSSLAGITDTQYFGPGTRLTVL.

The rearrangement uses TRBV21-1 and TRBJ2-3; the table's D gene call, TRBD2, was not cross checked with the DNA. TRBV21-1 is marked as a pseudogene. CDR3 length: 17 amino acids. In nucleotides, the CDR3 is TGTGCCAGCAGCAAACACCCTACTAGCGGGGACACAGATACGCAGTATTTT. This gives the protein CASSKHPTSGDTDTQYF.

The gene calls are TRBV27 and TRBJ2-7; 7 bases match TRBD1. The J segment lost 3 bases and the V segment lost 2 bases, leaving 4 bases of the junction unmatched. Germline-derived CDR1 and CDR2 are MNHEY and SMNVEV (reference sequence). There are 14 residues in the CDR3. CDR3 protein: CASSLGTDFYEQYF. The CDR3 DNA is TGTGCCAGCAGTTTAGGGACAGACTTCTACGAGCAGTACTTC.

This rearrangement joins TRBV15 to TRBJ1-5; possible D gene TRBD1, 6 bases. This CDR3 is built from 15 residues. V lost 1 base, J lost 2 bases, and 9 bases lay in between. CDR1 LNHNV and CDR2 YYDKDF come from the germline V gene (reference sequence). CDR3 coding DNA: TGTGCCACCAGCAGAGCAGGGGCCGGCAATCAGCCCCAGCATTTT. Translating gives CATSRAGAGNQPQHF. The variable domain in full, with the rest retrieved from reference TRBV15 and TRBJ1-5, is DAMVIQNPRYQVTQFGKPVTLSCSQTLNHNVMYWYQQKSSQAPKLLFHYYDKDFNNEADTPDNFQSRRPNTSFCFLDIRSPGLGDTAMYLCATSRAGAGNQPQHFGDGTRLSIL.

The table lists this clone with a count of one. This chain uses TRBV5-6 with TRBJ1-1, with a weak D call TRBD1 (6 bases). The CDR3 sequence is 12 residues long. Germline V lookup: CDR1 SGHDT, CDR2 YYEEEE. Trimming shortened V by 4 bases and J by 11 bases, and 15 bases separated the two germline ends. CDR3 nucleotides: TGTGCCAGCAGCGGGCGGGGGGACACGGCTTTCTTT. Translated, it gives CASSGRGDTAFF.

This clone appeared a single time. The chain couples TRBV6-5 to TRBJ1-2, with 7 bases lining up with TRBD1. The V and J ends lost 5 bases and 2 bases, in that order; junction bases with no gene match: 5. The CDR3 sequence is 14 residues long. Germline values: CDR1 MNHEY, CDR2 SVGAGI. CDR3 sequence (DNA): TGTGCCAGCAGTACAGGGGTATGGAACTATGGCTACACCTTC. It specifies CASSTGVWNYGYTF.

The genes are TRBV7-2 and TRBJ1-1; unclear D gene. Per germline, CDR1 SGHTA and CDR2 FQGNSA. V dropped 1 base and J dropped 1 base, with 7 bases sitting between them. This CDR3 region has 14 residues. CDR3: CASSLGAWNTEAFF. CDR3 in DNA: TGTGCCAGCAGCTTAGGGGCGTGGAACACTGAAGCTTTCTTT.

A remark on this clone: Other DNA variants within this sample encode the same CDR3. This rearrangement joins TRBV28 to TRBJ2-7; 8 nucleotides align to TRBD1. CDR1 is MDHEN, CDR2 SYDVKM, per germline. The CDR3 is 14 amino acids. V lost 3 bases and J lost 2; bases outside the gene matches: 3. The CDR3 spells CASSLGQAPYEQYF. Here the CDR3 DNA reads TGTGCCAGCAGTTTGGGACAGGCGCCCTACGAGCAGTACTTC.

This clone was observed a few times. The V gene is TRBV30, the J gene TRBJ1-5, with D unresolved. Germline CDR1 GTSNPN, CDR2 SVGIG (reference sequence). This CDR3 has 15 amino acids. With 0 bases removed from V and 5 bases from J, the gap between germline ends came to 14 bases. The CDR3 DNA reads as TGTGCCTGGAGTGTCGGGTACGAGGATGATCAGCCCCAGCATTTT. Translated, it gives CAWSVGYEDDQPQHF.

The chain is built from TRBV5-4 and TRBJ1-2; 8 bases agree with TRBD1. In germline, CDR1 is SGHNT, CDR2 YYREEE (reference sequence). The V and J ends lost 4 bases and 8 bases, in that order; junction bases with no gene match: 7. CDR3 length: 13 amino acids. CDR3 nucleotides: TGTGCCAGCAGCCTGGACAGGGAAGGAGGCTACACCTTC. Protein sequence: CASSLDREGGYTF. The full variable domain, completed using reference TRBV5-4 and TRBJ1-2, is ETGVTQSPTHLIKTRGQQVTLRCSSQSGHNTVSWYQQALGQGPQFIFQYYREEENGRGNFPPRFSGLQFPNYSSELNVNALELDDSALYLCASSLDREGGYTFGSGTRLTVV.

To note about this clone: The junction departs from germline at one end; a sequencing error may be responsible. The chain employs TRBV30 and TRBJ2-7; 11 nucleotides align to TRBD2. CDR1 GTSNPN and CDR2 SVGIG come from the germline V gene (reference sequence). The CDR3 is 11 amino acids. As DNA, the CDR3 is TGTGCCTGGAGCAAAGGACTAGCGGGCAACTTC. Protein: CAWSKGLAGNF.

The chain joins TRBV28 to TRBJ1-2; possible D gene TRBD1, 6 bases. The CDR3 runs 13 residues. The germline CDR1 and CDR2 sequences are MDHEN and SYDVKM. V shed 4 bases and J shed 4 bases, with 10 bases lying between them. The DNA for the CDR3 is TGTGCCAGCAGTTCCCAGGGGCCCTATGGCTACACCTTC. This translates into CASSSQGPYGYTF.

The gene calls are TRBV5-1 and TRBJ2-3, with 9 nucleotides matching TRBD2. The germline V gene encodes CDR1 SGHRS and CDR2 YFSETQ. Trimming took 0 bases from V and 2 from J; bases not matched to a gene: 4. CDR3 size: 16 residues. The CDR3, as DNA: TGCGCCAGCAGCTTGGCCCTAGCGGGATCCACAGATACGCAGTATTTT. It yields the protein CASSLALAGSTDTQYF.

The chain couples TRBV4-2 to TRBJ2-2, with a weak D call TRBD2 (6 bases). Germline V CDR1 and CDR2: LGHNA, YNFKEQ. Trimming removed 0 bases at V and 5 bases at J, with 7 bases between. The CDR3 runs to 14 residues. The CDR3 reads CASSQEGGTGELFF. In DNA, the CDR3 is TGTGCCAGCAGCCAAGAGGGGGGAACCGGGGAGCTGTTTTTT.

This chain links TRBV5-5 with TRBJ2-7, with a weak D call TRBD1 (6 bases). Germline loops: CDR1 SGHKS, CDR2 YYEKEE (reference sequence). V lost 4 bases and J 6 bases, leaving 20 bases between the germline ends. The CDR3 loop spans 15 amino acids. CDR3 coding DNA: TGTGCCAGCAGCCACTACCCGGGACAAGGCTCCGAGCAGTACTTC. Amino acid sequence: CASSHYPGQGSEQYF. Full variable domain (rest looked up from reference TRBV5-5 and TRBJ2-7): DAGVTQSPTHLIKTRGQQVTLRCSPISGHKSVSWYQQVLGQGPQFIFQYYEKEERGRGNFPDRFSARQFPNYSSELNVNALLLGDSALYLCASSHYPGQGSEQYFGPGTRLTVT.

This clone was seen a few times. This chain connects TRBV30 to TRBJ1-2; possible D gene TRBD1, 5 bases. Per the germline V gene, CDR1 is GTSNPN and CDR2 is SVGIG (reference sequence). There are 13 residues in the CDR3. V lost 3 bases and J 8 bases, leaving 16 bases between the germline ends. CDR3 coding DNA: TGTGCCTGGAGACCCAGGGAACCCCTCGGCTACACCTTC. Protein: CAWRPREPLGYTF.

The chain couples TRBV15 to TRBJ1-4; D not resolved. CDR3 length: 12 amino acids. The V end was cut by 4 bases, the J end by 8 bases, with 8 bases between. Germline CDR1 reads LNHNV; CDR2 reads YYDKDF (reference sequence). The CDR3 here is CATSTTGEKLFF. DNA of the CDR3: TGTGCCACCAGCACGACGGGGGAAAAACTGTTTTTT.

The CDR3 sequence: CASSAQGQPDTQYF. The CDR3 DNA reads as TGTGCCAGCAGCGCACAGGGACAGCCAGATACGCAGTATTTT. The chain is built from TRBV7-9 and TRBJ2-3; 7 bases map to TRBD1. CDR1 SEHNR and CDR2 FQNEAQ come from the germline V gene (reference sequence). Unmatched junction bases numbered 6, after V lost 5 bases and J lost 4 bases. The CDR3 has 14 residues.